These 21 T cell receptor beta chains originate from one sample sequenced in a study of beta chain features in type 1 diabetes. Every bit of the isolated RNA underwent reverse transcription, so sequencing read expressed TCRB transcripts. This table comes from immunoSEQ multiplex PCR, and its TCRdb copy is limited to in-frame clones, with some not included. Among some 300,000 clones listed, around 7.8% were seen once. Sequenced: central memory CD4+ T cells from blood. The source of these receptors is a woman aged 18-29 years in good health.

In its sample, this clone was seen many times. This chain's CDR3 is CASSLLEKLFF. As DNA, the CDR3 is TGTGCCAGCAGCTTACTCGAAAAACTGTTTTTT. V and J are TRBV7-9 and TRBJ1-4; D is undetermined. The CDR3 sequence is 11 residues long. V shed 2 bases and J shed 8 bases, with 3 bases lying between them. Germline values: CDR1 SEHNR, CDR2 FQNEAQ (reference sequence).

This clone has just a few counts. The chain recombines TRBV4-3 with TRBJ1-5; the D gene is possibly TRBD1 (5 bases). V was shortened by 0 bases and J by 4 bases, with 16 bases between the two germline ends. The CDR3 has 17 residues. Germline V gives CDR1 LGHNA, CDR2 YSLEER. The CDR3 DNA follows: TGCGCCAGCAGCCAAGATGCACGCGGGGGTTCTAATCAGCCCCAGCATTTT. Amino acids: CASSQDARGGSNQPQHF.

As to this clone: Sequence at one end of the junction differs from germline and may be a read error. The rearrangement links TRBV7-7 to TRBJ2-1, with TRBD2 identical over 7 bases. Germline values: CDR1 SSHAT, CDR2 FNYEAQ (reference sequence). The CDR3 consists of 14 residues. CDR3 sequence reads: CASSPGLRYNEQFF. CDR3 nucleotides: TGTGCTAGCAGCCCGGGACTACGCTACAATGAGCAGTTCTTC.

This clone was picked up a small number of times. The chain links TRBV11-2 to TRBJ2-6; D assignment may be TRBD1 or TRBD2 (5 bases each). V was clipped by 3 bases and J by 0 bases, with 15 bases between them. This CDR3 contains 18 residues. Looked up from germline, CDR1 is SGHAT and CDR2 is FQNNGV. The CDR3, as DNA: TGTGCCAGCAGCTTCTCATGGGACGTTAGCTCTGGGGCCAACGTCCTGACTTTC. It yields the protein CASSFSWDVSSGANVLTF.

This clone was detected only a few times. V is TRBV11-2 and J is TRBJ2-5; D unclear. The CDR3 spans 14 residues. CDR1 and CDR2 from the germline V gene are SGHAT and FQNNGV. Between the trimmed V and J ends, which lost 4 bases and 2 bases, there was a span of 11 bases. As DNA, the CDR3 is TGTGCCAGCAGCTACCCCCCGGAACAAGAGACCCAGTACTTC. This codes for CASSYPPEQETQYF.

In its sample, this clone was seen a few times. The chain carries TRBV19 and TRBJ1-2, with 7 bases aligning to TRBD1. Germline V gene lookup returns CDR1 LNHDA and CDR2 SQIVND (reference sequence). This CDR3 has 17 amino acids. Trimming took 0 bases from V and 6 from J; bases not matched to a gene: 13. This CDR3 reads CASSIELRTGVRNGYTF. The CDR3 region has the DNA TGTGCCAGTAGTATAGAGCTCCGGACAGGCGTAAGGAATGGCTACACCTTC.

This clone occurred a few times. J is TRBJ2-7 and V is TRBV30; the D is unclear. This CDR3 is 16 amino acids long. Deletions cut 1 base from V and 2 bases from J, with 18 bases between. Germline V gives CDR1 GTSNPN, CDR2 SVGIG (reference sequence). CDR3 nucleotide sequence: TGTGCCTGGAGTGCCCGTCTCTTGGATCCCGCCTACGAGCAGTACTTC. Translating it yields CAWSARLLDPAYEQYF. Based on the CDR3 plus reference TRBV30 and TRBJ2-7, the full variable domain is SQTIHQWPATLVQPVGSPLSLECTVEGTSNPNLYWYRQAAGRGLQLLFYSVGIGQISSEVPQNLSASRPQDRQFILSSKKLLLSDSGFYLCAWSARLLDPAYEQYFGPGTRLTVT.

This clone was detected only a few times. The rearrangement uses TRBV27 and TRBJ2-1; unclear D gene. V was shortened by 4 bases and J by 0 bases, with 16 bases between the two germline ends. The CDR3 has 17 residues. The germline CDR1 and CDR2 sequences are MNHEY and SMNVEV (reference sequence). This CDR3 is CASSSATRLFSYNEQFF. The DNA for the CDR3 is TGTGCCAGCAGTTCCGCTACGCGGCTTTTCTCCTACAATGAGCAGTTCTTC.

Of note for this clone: Other DNA sequences in the sample encode the same CDR3. The chain employs TRBV2 and TRBJ2-7, with TRBD1 as a possible D gene (6 bases). Germline V lookup: CDR1 SNHLY, CDR2 FYNNEI. This CDR3 comprises 14 residues. V was clipped by 6 bases and J by 3 bases, with 15 bases between them. The chain's CDR3 is CASSEQGVLYEQYF. The CDR3 DNA sequence: TGTGCCAGCAGCGAACAGGGAGTACTCTACGAGCAGTACTTC.

The rearrangement links TRBV7-9 to TRBJ1-2; a possible D gene is TRBD1 (5 bases). The germline V gene has CDR1 SEHNR and CDR2 FQNEAQ (reference sequence). V lost 0 bases and J lost 4, with 12 bases in between. The CDR3 runs 15 residues. DNA for the CDR3: TGTGCCAGCAGCTTAGCAGGAAGGGGAGCCTATGGCTACACCTTC. As protein: CASSLAGRGAYGYTF.

This chain links TRBV7-2 with TRBJ2-5; D tentatively reads TRBD1 or TRBD2 (5 bases each). The germline V and J ends were trimmed by 6 bases and 1 base, with 9 bases remaining between them. The CDR3 contains 13 residues. CDR1 and CDR2 from the germline V gene are SGHTA and FQGNSA. CDR3 residues: CASRGRIQETQYF. DNA of the CDR3: TGTGCCAGCAGGGGACGGATCCAAGAGACCCAGTACTTC.

This clone was observed a handful of times. This chain connects TRBV7-9 to TRBJ2-7; tentatively, D is TRBD2 (5 bases). Germline V CDR1 and CDR2: SEHNR, FQNEAQ (reference sequence). The length of the CDR3 is 13 residues. The ends were cut back, 5 bases at V and 5 bases at J, with 13 bases in the middle. This CDR3 reads CASSPHTGNEQYF. In DNA, the CDR3 is TGTGCCAGCAGCCCTCATACGGGGAACGAGCAGTACTTC.

The chain combines TRBV27 with TRBJ1-1; no definite D call. Germline V gives CDR1 MNHEY, CDR2 SMNVEV (reference sequence). V lost 5 bases to trimming and J lost 1 base, with 11 bases between them. This CDR3 is built from 14 residues. The CDR3 nucleotides read TGTGCCAGCAGTACGAGACCCGGGAACACTGAAGCTTTCTTT. This sequence encodes CASSTRPGNTEAFF.

The chain is built from TRBV7-2 and TRBJ1-2; D is possibly TRBD1 (5 bases). The V gene lost 5 bases and the J gene lost 0 bases, with 13 bases spanning the gap. The CDR3 is 15 amino acids. CDR1 SGHTA and CDR2 FQGNSA come from the germline V gene. CDR3 DNA: TGTGCCAGCAGCGCCGGGACGGCGACTAACTATGGCTACACCTTC. Amino acid sequence: CASSAGTATNYGYTF.

This clone was recorded a few times. The V and J genes are TRBV29-1 and TRBJ2-5; D ambiguous. There are 12 residues in the CDR3. Trimming took off 5 bases at V and 1 base at J, with 8 bases between the two ends. Germline values: CDR1 SQVTM, CDR2 ANQGSEA. CDR3 DNA: TGCAGCGTTCTGGCCAGCCAAGAGACCCAGTACTTC. Encoded protein: CSVLASQETQYF.

The J gene is TRBJ2-7, the V gene TRBV2; possibly TRBD2 for D (6 bases). The length of the CDR3 is 13 residues. V shed 10 bases and J shed 2 bases, with 15 bases lying between them. CDR1 SNHLY and CDR2 FYNNEI come from the germline V gene. CDR3 residues: CANGLEGTYEQYV. The CDR3 DNA is TGTGCCAACGGACTGGAGGGTACCTACGAGCAGTACGTC.

Worth noting for this clone: Likely a read error: the CDR3 ends without its conserved phenylalanine or tryptophan. The rearrangement links TRBV7-9 to TRBJ2-2; D is possibly TRBD2 (6 bases). Germline CDR1 SEHNR, CDR2 FQNEAQ (reference sequence). The CDR3 length is 14 residues. The germline V and J ends were trimmed by 8 bases and 4 bases, with 14 bases remaining between them. CDR3 in DNA: TGTGCCAGCGCGGAGGGCTCGGGCACCGGGGAGCTGTTTCTT. Protein sequence: CASAEGSGTGELFL.

A few counts support this clone. V gene TRBV7-8 combines with J gene TRBJ1-1; TRBD1 might be the D (5 bases). Germline CDR1 and CDR2: SGHVS and FQNEAQ. Trimming left V 5 bases short and J 6 bases short, with 19 bases between. The CDR3 has 15 residues. The CDR3 region is CASSQQGRGEPEAFF. CDR3 nucleotides: TGTGCCAGCAGCCAGCAGGGAAGAGGTGAGCCTGAAGCTTTCTTT.

This clone was detected a few times. This sequence joins TRBV6-6 and TRBJ2-5; D might be TRBD2 (5 bases). The J call may be incorrect, as the DNA end agrees better with TRBJ2-7. The CDR3 covers 15 residues. CDR1 and CDR2 from the germline V gene are MNHNY and SVGAGI (reference sequence). CDR3 bases: TGTGCCAGCAGTTACGACCCTAGCCGAACCTACGAGCAGTACTTC. As protein: CASSYDPSRTYEQYF.

Many counts were recorded for this clone. The rearrangement uses TRBV7-8 and TRBJ2-2, with D uncertain. V dropped 6 bases and J dropped 6 bases, with 11 bases sitting between them. Germline CDR1 is SGHVS and CDR2 is FQNEAQ. CDR3 length: 13 residues. The CDR3 region is CASRGAIPGELFF. Written as DNA, the CDR3 is TGTGCCAGCAGGGGCGCGATCCCCGGGGAGCTGTTTTTT.

In its sample, this clone was seen a few times. V is TRBV7-9 and J is TRBJ2-7; TRBD2 might be the D (6 bases). CDR1 and CDR2 (germline): SEHNR, FQNEAQ (reference sequence). V was pared by 2 bases and J by 2 bases, with 10 bases between. The CDR3 runs to 14 residues. CDR3 bases: TGTGCCAGCAGCTTAAAGGGAGGCCCCTACGAGCAGTACTTC. Its protein product is CASSLKGGPYEQYF.